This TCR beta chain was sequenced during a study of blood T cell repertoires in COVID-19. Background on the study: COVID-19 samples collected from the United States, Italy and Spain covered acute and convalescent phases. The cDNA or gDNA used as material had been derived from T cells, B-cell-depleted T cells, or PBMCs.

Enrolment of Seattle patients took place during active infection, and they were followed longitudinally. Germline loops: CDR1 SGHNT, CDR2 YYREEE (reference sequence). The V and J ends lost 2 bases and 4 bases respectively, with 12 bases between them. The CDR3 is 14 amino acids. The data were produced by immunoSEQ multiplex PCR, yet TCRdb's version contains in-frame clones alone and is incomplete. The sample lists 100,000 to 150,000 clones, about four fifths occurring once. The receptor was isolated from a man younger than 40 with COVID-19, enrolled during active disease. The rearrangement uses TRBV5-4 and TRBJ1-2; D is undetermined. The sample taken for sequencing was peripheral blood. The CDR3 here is CASSLGDLGYGYTF. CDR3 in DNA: TGTGCCAGCAGCTTAGGAGACTTGGGCTATGGCTACACCTTC.